A selection of T cell receptor beta chains follows, all from one sample in a study of human T cells and chemical hapten exposure. MiXCR, applied by TCRdb to the 5' RACE reads, yields one record per CDR3 protein. The repertoire holds tens of thousands of distinct CDR3 sequences, with around 15% as singletons. All receptors derive from a female donor in good health. Both conserved end residues are trimmed from each CDR3. A D gene is named only where the DNA matches it firmly.

d_gene | j_gene | v_gene | CDR3aa
TRBD1 | TRBJ2-6 | TRBV7-9 | ASSLARGPGSGANVLT
- | TRBJ1-1 | TRBV5-1 | ASSAANTEAF
- | TRBJ2-7 | TRBV7-2 | ASSPERTYEQY
TRBD1 | TRBJ1-1 | TRBV19 | ASSIRGQGARSSANTEAF
- | TRBJ2-7 | TRBV20-1 | SASGRKYEQY
- | TRBJ1-1 | TRBV2 | ASSKDMNTEAF
- | TRBJ2-3 | TRBV7-2 | ASSPRGGQSLADTQY
- | TRBJ1-1 | TRBV6-2/TRBV6-3 | ASSSGATTEAF
TRBD1 | TRBJ2-3 | TRBV24-1 | ATSDLGQGGDTQY
- | TRBJ2-7 | TRBV7-2 | ASSYRQGGRGEQY
- | TRBJ2-3 | TRBV27 | ASRGRTDTQY
- | TRBJ2-1 | TRBV7-2 | ASSAIGVRGDEQF
- | TRBJ2-2 | TRBV24-1 | ATSDLETFTNTGELF
TRBD1 | TRBJ1-4 | TRBV29-1 | SVSLGQIGEKLF
- | TRBJ2-3 | TRBV4-1 | ASSQPRDPSGTDTQY
- | TRBJ1-5 | TRBV6-5 | ASSSRENQPQH
- | TRBJ1-1 | TRBV2 | ASSEALITRQIAF
- | TRBJ1-3 | TRBV12-3/TRBV12-4 | ASSPGNTIY
- | TRBJ2-7 | TRBV24-1 | ATSATGTNEQY
- | TRBJ2-5 | TRBV12-5 | ASGTSWEEPQETQY
- | TRBJ2-7 | TRBV20-1 | SARDPLTYEQY
TRBD1 | TRBJ1-4 | TRBV20-1 | SARRQGDEKLF
- | TRBJ1-1 | TRBV11-2 | ASSLVSPTEAF
- | TRBJ2-7 | TRBV7-9 | ASSPWGYEQY
TRBD2 | TRBJ2-1 | TRBV28 | AITSGSGRIDEQF
- | TRBJ2-3 | TRBV7-2 | ASSLVGAGTSTDTQY
- | TRBJ1-1 | TRBV4-3 | ASSQDIRTEAF
- | TRBJ1-1 | TRBV18 | ASSPQVGQEAF
- | TRBJ2-5 | TRBV21-1 | ASPLTWAGRRVETQY
- | TRBJ2-1 | TRBV6-5 | ASRKERAFGEQF
- | TRBJ1-2 | TRBV6-5 | ASSSWGESFGYT
- | TRBJ1-4 | TRBV27 | ASSLSSREKLF
- | TRBJ2-3 | TRBV4-3 | ASSEGRRTDTQY